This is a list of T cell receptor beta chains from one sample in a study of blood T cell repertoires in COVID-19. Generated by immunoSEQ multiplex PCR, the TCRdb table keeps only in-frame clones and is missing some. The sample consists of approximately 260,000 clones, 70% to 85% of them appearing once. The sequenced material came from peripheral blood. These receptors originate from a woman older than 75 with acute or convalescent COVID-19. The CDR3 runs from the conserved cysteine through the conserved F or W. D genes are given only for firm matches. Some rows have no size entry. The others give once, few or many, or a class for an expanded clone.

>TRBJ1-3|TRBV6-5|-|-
CASSYRGQSGNTIYF
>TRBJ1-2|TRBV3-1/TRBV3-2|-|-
CASSQVLNYGYTF
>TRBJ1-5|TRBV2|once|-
CASKGFGQPQHF
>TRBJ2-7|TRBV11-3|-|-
CASSPIRRFPKPYEQYF
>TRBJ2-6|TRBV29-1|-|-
CSVSSGANVLTF
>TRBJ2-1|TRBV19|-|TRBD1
CASSGDRVGYNEQFF
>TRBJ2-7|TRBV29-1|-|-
CSVCPTGSLYEQYF
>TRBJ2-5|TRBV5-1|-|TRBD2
CASSLGTPGGMETQYF
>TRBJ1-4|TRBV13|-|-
CASSQDRNNEKLFF
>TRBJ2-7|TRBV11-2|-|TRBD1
CASSPSGGQGSYEQYF
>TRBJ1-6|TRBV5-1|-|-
CASSPRGGSYNSPLHF
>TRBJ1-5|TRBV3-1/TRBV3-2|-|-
CASSQGLNGLGVVQPQHF
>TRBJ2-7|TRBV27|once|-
CASSLGLGRTYEQYF
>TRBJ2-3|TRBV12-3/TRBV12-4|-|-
CEVNCTDTQYF
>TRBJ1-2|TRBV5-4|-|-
CASSQVAIPTGRYGYTF
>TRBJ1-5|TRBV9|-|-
CASSVDEEQPQHF
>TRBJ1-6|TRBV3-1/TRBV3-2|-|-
CASSQVTSAPLHF
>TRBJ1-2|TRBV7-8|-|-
CASSLAFGGGGYTF
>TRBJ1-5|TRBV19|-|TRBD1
CASSINTQGVVVSPQHF
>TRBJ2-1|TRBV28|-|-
CASSGTLSYNEQFF
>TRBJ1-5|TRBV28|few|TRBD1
CASSLGGQGAGQPQHF
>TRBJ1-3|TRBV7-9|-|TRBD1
CASSLTTTTGDGNTIYF
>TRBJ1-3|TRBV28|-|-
CASKKTATGNTIYF
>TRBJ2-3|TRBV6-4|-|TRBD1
CASSDQGTGTDTQYF
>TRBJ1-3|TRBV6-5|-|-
CASSYSGGSSGNTIYF
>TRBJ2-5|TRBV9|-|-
CASSVGLQETQYF
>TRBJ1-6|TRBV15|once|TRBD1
CATSRGRRGGETPLHF
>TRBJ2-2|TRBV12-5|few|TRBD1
CASGLYRAGTGNTGELFF
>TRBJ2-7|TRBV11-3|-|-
CASSIGGSYEQYF
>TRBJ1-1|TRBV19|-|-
CASSFDTSAGTEAFF
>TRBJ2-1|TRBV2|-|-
CASTSGTEQFF
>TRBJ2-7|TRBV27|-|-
CASRPGVTSYEQYF
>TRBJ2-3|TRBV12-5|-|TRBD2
CASGLSSGGAYTDTQYF
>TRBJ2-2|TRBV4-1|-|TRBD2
CASSHALAGGSGELFF
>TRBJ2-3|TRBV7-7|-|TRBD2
CASSLAGGSTDTQYF
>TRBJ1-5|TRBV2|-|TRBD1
CASSVDRVNQPQHF
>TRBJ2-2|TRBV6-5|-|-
CASSYSAGELFF
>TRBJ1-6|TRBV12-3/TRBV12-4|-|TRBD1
CASSNRGSPLHF
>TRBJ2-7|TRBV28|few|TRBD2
CASSPGGGYEQYF
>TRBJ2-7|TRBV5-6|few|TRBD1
CASNPDRGSAYEQYF
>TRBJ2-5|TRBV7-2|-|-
CASSLYGETQYF
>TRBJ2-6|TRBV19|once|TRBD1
CARPPPGQGISPGANVLTF
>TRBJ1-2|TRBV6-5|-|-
CASSRQARVDYGYTF
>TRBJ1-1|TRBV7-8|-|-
CASSPGHQNTEAFF
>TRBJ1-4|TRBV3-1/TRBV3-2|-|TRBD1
CASSQETGREKLFF
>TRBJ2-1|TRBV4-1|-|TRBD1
CASSQADRAYNEQFF